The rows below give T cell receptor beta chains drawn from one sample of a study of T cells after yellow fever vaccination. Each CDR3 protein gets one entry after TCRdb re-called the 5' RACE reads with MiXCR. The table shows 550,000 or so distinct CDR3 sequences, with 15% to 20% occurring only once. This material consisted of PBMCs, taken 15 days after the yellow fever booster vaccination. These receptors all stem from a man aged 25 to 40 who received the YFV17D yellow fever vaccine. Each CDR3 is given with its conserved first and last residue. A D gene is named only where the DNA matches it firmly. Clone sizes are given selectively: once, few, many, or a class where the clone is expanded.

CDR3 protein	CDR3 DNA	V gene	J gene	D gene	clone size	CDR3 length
CASRRQGAQVETQYF	TGTGCCAGCAGACGACAGGGGGCGCAGGTAGAGACCCAGTACTTC	TRBV5-6	TRBJ2-5	TRBD1	-	15
CSAPIRTSGELFF	TGCAGTGCACCGATTCGGACGTCGGGGGAGCTGTTTTTT	TRBV20-1	TRBJ2-2	-	few	13
CSVGSIDEQFF	TGCAGCGTTGGGTCGATTGATGAGCAGTTCTTC	TRBV29-1	TRBJ2-1	-	few	11
CSATHLAGVRETQYF	TGCAGTGCTACCCACCTAGCGGGAGTGAGAGAGACCCAGTACTTC	TRBV20-1	TRBJ2-5	TRBD2	many	15
CASSVPGQGYEQYF	TGTGCCAGCAGCGTACCGGGACAGGGGTACGAGCAGTACTTC	TRBV7-9	TRBJ2-7	TRBD1	few	14
CASKLGTGELYF	TGTGCCAGCAAACTTGGGACAGGGGAGTTGTACTTC	TRBV6-5	TRBJ2-4	TRBD1	-	12
CATSQGSPNYGYTF	TGTGCCACCAGTCAGGGCAGCCCAAACTATGGCTACACCTTC	TRBV10-3	TRBJ1-2	-	few	14
CASRLVPGPGTGELFF	TGTGCCAGCAGGCTCGTTCCAGGGCCAGGCACCGGGGAGCTGTTTTTT	TRBV7-2	TRBJ2-2	-	-	16
CASSGTGGVNQPQHF	TGTGCCAGCAGCGGGACAGGGGGCGTCAATCAGCCCCAGCATTTT	TRBV5-6	TRBJ1-5	TRBD1	-	15
CASSQVIRAADGELFF	TGTGCCAGCAGCCAAGTGATCCGGGCCGCGGATGGGGAGCTGTTTTTT	TRBV14	TRBJ2-2	-	-	16
CATSQAGGPNQPQHF	TGTGCCACCAGTCAAGCGGGAGGCCCCAATCAGCCCCAGCATTTT	TRBV24-1	TRBJ1-5	-	-	15
CASSLAQPYGLAFF	TGTGCCAGCAGCTTAGCGCAACCCTACGGCCTGGCTTTCTTT	TRBV7-2	TRBJ1-1	-	many	14
CASSFSGRAHEQYF	TGTGCCAGCAGCTTTAGCGGGAGGGCCCACGAGCAGTACTTC	TRBV5-5	TRBJ2-7	TRBD2	few	14
CSASFRSYGYTF	TGCAGTGCTAGTTTTAGGTCCTATGGCTACACCTTC	TRBV20-1	TRBJ1-2	-	-	12
CASSQDQGPDGGNTIYF	TGCGCCAGCAGCCAAGACCAAGGGCCGGACGGAGGAAACACCATATATTTT	TRBV4-3	TRBJ1-3	-	few	17